This T cell receptor (beta chain) was observed in a study of T cells in Graves' hyperthyroidism and ophthalmopathy. The TCR beta CDR3 regions underwent amplification using RNA transcripts as the source. Using the HTBI primer set, a first-round RT-PCR was run on the TCR CDR3. TCRdb analysed the multiplex PCR reads with MiXCR anew, one entry per CDR3 protein. The sample lists 300,000 or so distinct CDR3 sequences, approximately 22% occurring once. The CDR3 has 12 amino acids. Looked up from germline, CDR1 is MNHEY and CDR2 is SVGEGT. Trimming removed 5 bases from V and 2 bases from J, with 6 bases in between. This clonotype was observed at least ten times.

The J gene is TRBJ1-2, the V gene TRBV6-2 or TRBV6-3; D unclear. This clonotype was obtained from a woman aged 50 to 60 with Graves' hyperthyroidism. Source material: blood. The CDR3: CASSPPNYGYTF. CDR3 nucleotide sequence: TGTGCCAGCAGTCCCCCGAACTATGGCTACACCTTC.